This is a list of T cell receptor beta chains from one sample in a study of cytomegalovirus exposure and HLA in healthy donors. Sequenced by immunoSEQ multiplex PCR; TCRdb stores in-frame clones only, minus some. In the table there are under 150,000 clones, roughly 80% of which are singletons. The sequencing input was PBMCs. These receptors came from a male donor in good health and CMV-seropositive. Each CDR3 is given without its conserved first and last residue. Each record gives: V gene, CDR3 protein.

V gene: TRBV6-5; CDR3 protein: ASSTGGLRDTIY
V gene: TRBV7-9; CDR3 protein: ASSYSRGIEAF
V gene: TRBV27; CDR3 protein: ASCRDRVSEQY
V gene: TRBV6-6; CDR3 protein: ASSSILIDTQY
V gene: TRBV4-3; CDR3 protein: ASSQERLALDYEQY
V gene: TRBV15; CDR3 protein: ATSSLGEETQY
V gene: TRBV7-9; CDR3 protein: ASSLGGPNQPQH
V gene: TRBV6-5; CDR3 protein: ASRGTYYGYT
V gene: TRBV5-8; CDR3 protein: ASRERGSGYEQY
V gene: TRBV5-4; CDR3 protein: ASSRGGGVGESNQPQH
V gene: TRBV6-5; CDR3 protein: ASSYSAGLGNTIY
V gene: TRBV4-3; CDR3 protein: AKPGSDPINEQF
V gene: TRBV27; CDR3 protein: ASSSTGTWGETQY
V gene: TRBV28; CDR3 protein: ASSYGTGGDQPQH
V gene: TRBV7-2; CDR3 protein: ASSPRLVGSTDTQY
V gene: TRBV7-9; CDR3 protein: ASSSGTGMWEQY
V gene: TRBV19; CDR3 protein: ASRLQGGTEAF
V gene: TRBV7-2; CDR3 protein: ASSPSAGTNEKLF
V gene: TRBV9; CDR3 protein: ASSVETSGRNEQF
V gene: TRBV14; CDR3 protein: ASSQETKRGPFYEQY
V gene: TRBV5-1; CDR3 protein: ASSLYPPSGDDRIYYEQY
V gene: TRBV2; CDR3 protein: ASSGGGQGARAF
V gene: TRBV19; CDR3 protein: ATGRTGTYEQY
V gene: TRBV11-2; CDR3 protein: ASMGGYEQY
V gene: TRBV19; CDR3 protein: AGSIIQDRAGNTIY
V gene: TRBV13; CDR3 protein: ASSSPGGAGGTDTQY
V gene: TRBV19; CDR3 protein: ASRPDFEGDTQY
V gene: TRBV7-3; CDR3 protein: ASSLSPGTDTQY
V gene: TRBV6-4; CDR3 protein: ASSPLAGINEQF
V gene: TRBV27; CDR3 protein: ASSLARGSGYEQY
V gene: TRBV27; CDR3 protein: ASSSSTSGRPYEQY
V gene: TRBV27; CDR3 protein: ASSFQAEAKPLF
V gene: TRBV15; CDR3 protein: ATSGWDRGSSGANVLT
V gene: TRBV28; CDR3 protein: ASAVAGHTLRGSDPSNQPQH
V gene: TRBV30; CDR3 protein: AWRGANRVMISTNEKLF